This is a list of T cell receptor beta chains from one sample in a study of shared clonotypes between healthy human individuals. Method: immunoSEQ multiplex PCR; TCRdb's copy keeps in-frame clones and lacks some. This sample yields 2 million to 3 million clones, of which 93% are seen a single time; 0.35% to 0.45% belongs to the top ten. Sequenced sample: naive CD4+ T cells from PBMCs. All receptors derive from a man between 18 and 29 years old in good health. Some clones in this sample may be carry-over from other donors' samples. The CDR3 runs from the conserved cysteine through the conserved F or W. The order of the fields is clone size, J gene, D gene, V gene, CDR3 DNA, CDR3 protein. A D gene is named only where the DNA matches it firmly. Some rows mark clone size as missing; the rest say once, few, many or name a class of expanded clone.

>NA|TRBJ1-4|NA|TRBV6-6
TGTGCCAGCAGTTACGAACTAGGAGAAAAACTGTTTTTT
CASSYELGEKLFF
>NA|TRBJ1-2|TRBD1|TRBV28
TGTGCCAGCAGTTCCTCGACAGGGAGAGGCTACACCTTC
CASSSSTGRGYTF
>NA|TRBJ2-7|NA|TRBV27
TGTGCCAGCAGTTTGGGCATCTCCTCCTACGAGCAGTACTTC
CASSLGISSYEQYF
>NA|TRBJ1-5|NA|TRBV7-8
TGTGCCAGCAGCTTTGGAGTCAGCAATCAGCCCCAGCATTTT
CASSFGVSNQPQHF
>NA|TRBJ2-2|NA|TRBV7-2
TGTGCCAGCAGCATTTACTCTGGGAGATACACCGGGGAGCTGTTTTTT
CASSIYSGRYTGELFF
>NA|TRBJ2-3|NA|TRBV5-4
TGTGCCAGCAGCTTGCGTAGCGGGACAGGGAGCACAGATACGCAGTATTTT
CASSLRSGTGSTDTQYF
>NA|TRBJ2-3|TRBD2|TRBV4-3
TGCGCCAGCAGCCCCGCATTGACTAGCGGGAGATCGGATACGCAGTATTTT
CASSPALTSGRSDTQYF
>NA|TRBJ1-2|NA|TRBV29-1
TGCAGCGTCGGGGCAGGGAGAGATGGCTACACCTTC
CSVGAGRDGYTF
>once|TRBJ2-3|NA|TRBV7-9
TGTGCCAGCAGCTCACCCGCCCCGGGGACAGATACGCAGTATTTT
CASSSPAPGTDTQYF
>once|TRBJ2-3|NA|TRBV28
TGTGCCAGCAGCTTTACTCAGAGGGGGACAGATACGCAGTATTTT
CASSFTQRGTDTQYF
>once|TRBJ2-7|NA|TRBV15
TGTGCCACCAGCAGTATCCGGGACCACCCCTACGAGCAGTACTTC
CATSSIRDHPYEQYF
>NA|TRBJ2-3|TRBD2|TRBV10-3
TGTGCCATCAGCGCAATCAAAGCGGGAGGTACAGATACGCAGTATTTT
CAISAIKAGGTDTQYF
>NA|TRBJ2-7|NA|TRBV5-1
TGCGCCAGCAGCCGCTTGGGGGCCTCCTACGAGCAGTACTTC
CASSRLGASYEQYF
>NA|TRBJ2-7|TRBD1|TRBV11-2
TGTGCCAGCAGCTCCGGGACAGGGAAAGGCGAGCAGTACTTC
CASSSGTGKGEQYF
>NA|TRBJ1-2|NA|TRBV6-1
TGTGCCAGCAGTGAAGTCCGGGCGGAGGATGGCTACACCTTC
CASSEVRAEDGYTF
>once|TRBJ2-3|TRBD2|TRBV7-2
TGTGCCAGCAGCTTAGGGTCTAGCGGGGGCACAGATACGCAGTATTTT
CASSLGSSGGTDTQYF
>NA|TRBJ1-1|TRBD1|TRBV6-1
TGTGCCAGCAGCTGGGACAGGAACACTGAAGCTTTCTTT
CASSWDRNTEAFF
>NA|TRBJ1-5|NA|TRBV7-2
TGTGCCAGCAGCGTTGGGGGTGCGGGCAATCAGCCCCAGCATTTT
CASSVGGAGNQPQHF
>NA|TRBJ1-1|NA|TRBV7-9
TGTGCCAGCAGCTTAGACGGGGGAAAGTTAGCTTTCTTT
CASSLDGGKLAFF
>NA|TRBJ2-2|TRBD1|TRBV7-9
TGTGCCAGCACCGTCACAGGGGTAAACACCGGGGAGCTGTTTTTT
CASTVTGVNTGELFF
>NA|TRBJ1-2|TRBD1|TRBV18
TGTGCCAGCACGGAGGACAGGCTCTATGGCTACACCTTC
CASTEDRLYGYTF
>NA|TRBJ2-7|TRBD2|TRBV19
TGTGCCAGTAGTAAAGGACTAGCGGGAGGGCCAAGAGTAAACGAGCAGTACTTC
CASSKGLAGGPRVNEQYF
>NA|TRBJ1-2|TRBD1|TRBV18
TGTGCCAGCTCACCACGGGGACAGGGTCCGTCCCGCAACTATGGCTACACCTTC
CASSPRGQGPSRNYGYTF
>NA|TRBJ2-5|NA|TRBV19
TGTGCCAGTAGTATCTGGAACAGTAAAGAGACCCAGTACTTC
CASSIWNSKETQYF
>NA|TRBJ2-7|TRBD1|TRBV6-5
TGTGCCAGCAGCCGACGACAGGGGACCTACGAGCAGTACTTC
CASSRRQGTYEQYF
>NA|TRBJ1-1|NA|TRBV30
TGTGCCTGGAGTGAAGGAGAGAACACTGAAGCTTTCTTT
CAWSEGENTEAFF
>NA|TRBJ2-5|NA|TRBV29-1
TGCAGCGGGAAGCGTCAGAAAGAGACCCAGTACTTC
CSGKRQKETQYF
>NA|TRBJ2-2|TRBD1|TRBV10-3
TGTGCCATACGACAGGGGGCGCATACCGGGGAGCTGTTTTTT
CAIRQGAHTGELFF
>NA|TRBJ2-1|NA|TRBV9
TGTGCCAGCAACATAATCGGGGTTCCCGCCGAGGGGCAGTTCTTC
CASNIIGVPAEGQFF
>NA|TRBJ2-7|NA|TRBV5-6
TGTGCCAGCAGCCCCAGGCCAGACTACTACGAGCAGTACTTC
CASSPRPDYYEQYF
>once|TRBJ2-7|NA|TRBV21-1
TGTGCCAGCAGATTAAACACAGGGGTTCAACCCTACGAGCAGTACTTC
CASRLNTGVQPYEQYF
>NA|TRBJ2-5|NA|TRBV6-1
TGTGCCAGCAGTGAAGGGAGCCTGGCTCAATCGGAGTACTTC
CASSEGSLAQSEYF
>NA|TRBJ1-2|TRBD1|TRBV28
TGTGCCAGCAGTTGGGGGGGACAGGGAAATGGCTACACCTTC
CASSWGGQGNGYTF
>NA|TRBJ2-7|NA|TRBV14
TGTGCCAGCGCCGTAGGACGCCTCCACTACGAGCAGTACTTC
CASAVGRLHYEQYF
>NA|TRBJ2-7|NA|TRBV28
TGTGCCAGCAGTCAAACCGGACTCGGATCCTACGAGCAGTACTTC
CASSQTGLGSYEQYF
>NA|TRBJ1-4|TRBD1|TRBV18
TGTGCCAGCTCACCGACAGGGGGCGCGAGTGAAAAACTGTTTTTT
CASSPTGGASEKLFF
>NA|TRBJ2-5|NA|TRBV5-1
TGCGCCAGCAGCTTCTCTAGCACCCAAGAGACCCAGTACTTC
CASSFSSTQETQYF
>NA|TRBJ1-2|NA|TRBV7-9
TGTGCCAGCAGCTTAGATGGGGCAGGCGGGGGAAGCGGCTACACCTTC
CASSLDGAGGGSGYTF
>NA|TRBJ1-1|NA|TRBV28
TGTGCCAGCAGGCCCCCCGGGGGGCGCCCTGAAGCTTTCTTT
CASRPPGGRPEAFF
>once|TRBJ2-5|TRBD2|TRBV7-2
TGTGCCAGCAGCTTAGGACTAGCGGGAAGTGAGACCCAGTACTTC
CASSLGLAGSETQYF
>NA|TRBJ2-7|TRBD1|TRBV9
TGTGCCAGCAGCGCGGGGACAGCAACCCTCTCTCCGGAGCAGTACTTC
CASSAGTATLSPEQYF
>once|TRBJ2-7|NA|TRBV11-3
TGTGCCAGCAGCTTAAGGGCAGGCTACGAGCAGTACTTC
CASSLRAGYEQYF
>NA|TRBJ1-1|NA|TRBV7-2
TGTGCCAGCAGCTTAAGTGTGAACACTGAAGCTTTCTTT
CASSLSVNTEAFF
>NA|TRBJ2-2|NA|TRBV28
TGTGCCAGCAGTTTGGCTGCTAGGGGTCTCACCGGGGAGCTGTTTTTT
CASSLAARGLTGELFF
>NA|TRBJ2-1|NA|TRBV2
TGTGCCAGCAGTGAATGGTTGAATGAGCAGTTCTTC
CASSEWLNEQFF
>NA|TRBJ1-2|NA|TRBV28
TGTGCCAGCAGTATTCGACAGGCCTATGGCTACACCTTC
CASSIRQAYGYTF
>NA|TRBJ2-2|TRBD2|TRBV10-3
TGTGCCATCAGTGAACTTAGCGGGAGTGACACCGGGGAGCTGTTTTTT
CAISELSGSDTGELFF
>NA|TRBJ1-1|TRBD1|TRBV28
TGTGCCAGCACCCTCGGGACAGGACCTTACACTGAAGCTTTCTTT
CASTLGTGPYTEAFF
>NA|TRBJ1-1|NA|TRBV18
TGTGCCAGCTCCGCCGGCCAGGGGAACACTGAAGCTTTCTTT
CASSAGQGNTEAFF
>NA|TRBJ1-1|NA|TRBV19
TGTGCCAGTAGAGCCCCCCAGGGAGGAATCACTGAAGCTTTCTTT
CASRAPQGGITEAFF
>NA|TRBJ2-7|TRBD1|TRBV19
TGTGCCAGTAGGGGCCCGGGACAGGGGGCCGCCGAGCAGTACTTC
CASRGPGQGAAEQYF
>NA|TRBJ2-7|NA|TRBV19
TGTGCCAGTACCGTAGCGGACGGGTACTTC
CASTVADGYF
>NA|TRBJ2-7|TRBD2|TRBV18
TGTGCCAGCTCACCACGGCTAGCGGGAGACCACGAGCAGTACTTC
CASSPRLAGDHEQYF
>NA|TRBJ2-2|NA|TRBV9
TGTGCCAGCAGCGCTCCGGGATTCCCGAGCACCGGGGAGCTGTTTTTT
CASSAPGFPSTGELFF
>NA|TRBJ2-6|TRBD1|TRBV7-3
TGTGCCAGCAGCTCCCGACAGGGATCTACTGGGGCCAACGTCCTGACTTTC
CASSSRQGSTGANVLTF